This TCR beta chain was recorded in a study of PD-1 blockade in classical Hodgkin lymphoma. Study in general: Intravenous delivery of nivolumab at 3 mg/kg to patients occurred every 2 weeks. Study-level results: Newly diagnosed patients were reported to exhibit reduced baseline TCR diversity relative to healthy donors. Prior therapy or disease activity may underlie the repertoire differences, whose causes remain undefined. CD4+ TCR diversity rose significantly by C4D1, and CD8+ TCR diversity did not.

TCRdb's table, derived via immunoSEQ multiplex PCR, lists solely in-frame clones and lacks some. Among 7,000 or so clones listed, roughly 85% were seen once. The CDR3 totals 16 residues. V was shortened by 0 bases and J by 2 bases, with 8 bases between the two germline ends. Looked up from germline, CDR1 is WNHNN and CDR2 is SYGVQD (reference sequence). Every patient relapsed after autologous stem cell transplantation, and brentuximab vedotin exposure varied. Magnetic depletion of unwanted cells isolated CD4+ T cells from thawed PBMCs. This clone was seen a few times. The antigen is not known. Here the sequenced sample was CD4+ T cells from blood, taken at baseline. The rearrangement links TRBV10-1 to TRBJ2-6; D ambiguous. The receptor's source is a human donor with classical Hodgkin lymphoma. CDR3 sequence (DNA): TGCGCCAGCAGTGAGTCGATTTCGGCTGGGGCCAACGTCCTGACTTTC. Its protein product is CASSESISAGANVLTF.